This TCR beta chain is drawn from a study of T cells in Graves' hyperthyroidism and ophthalmopathy. The study excluded patients with uncontrolled infection, other autoimmune disease, pregnancy or lactation. The germline CDR1 and CDR2 sequences are SGDLS and YYNGEE. This CDR3 comprises 14 residues. V lost 3 bases, J lost 5 bases, and 9 bases lay in between. Researchers took RNA transcripts and amplified the TCR beta CDR3 regions from them. The TCR CDR3 was amplified in a first-round RT-PCR using the HTBI primer set. TCRdb used MiXCR to reprocess the multiplex PCR reads, holding one entry per CDR3 protein. Among roughly 380,000 distinct CDR3 sequences, approximately 13% were seen once, and the ten largest hold less than 25%.

The sample taken for sequencing was blood. The chain recombines TRBV9 with TRBJ1-6; no reliable D call. This clonotype was sampled from a man under 40 with Graves' hyperthyroidism that later progressed to Graves' ophthalmopathy. CDR3 in DNA: TGTGCCAGCAGCGCCCTGACCCATAATTCACCCCTCCACTTT. Translating gives CASSALTHNSPLHF.